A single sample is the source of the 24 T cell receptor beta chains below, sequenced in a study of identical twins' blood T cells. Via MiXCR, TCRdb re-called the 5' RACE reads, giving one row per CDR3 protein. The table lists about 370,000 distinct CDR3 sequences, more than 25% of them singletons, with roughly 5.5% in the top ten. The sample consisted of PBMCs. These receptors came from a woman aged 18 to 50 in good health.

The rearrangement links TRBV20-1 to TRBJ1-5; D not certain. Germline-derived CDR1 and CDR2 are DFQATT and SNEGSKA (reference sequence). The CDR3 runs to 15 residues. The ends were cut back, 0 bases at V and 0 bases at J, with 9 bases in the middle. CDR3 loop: CSARDRHYSNQPQHF. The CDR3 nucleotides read TGCAGTGCTAGAGATAGACATTATAGCAATCAGCCCCAGCATTTT.

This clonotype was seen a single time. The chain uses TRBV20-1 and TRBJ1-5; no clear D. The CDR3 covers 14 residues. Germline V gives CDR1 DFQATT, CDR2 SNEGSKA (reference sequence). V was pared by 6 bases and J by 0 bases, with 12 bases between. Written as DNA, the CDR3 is TGCAGTGCCAGAAAGGGCAATAGCAATCAGCCCCAGCATTTT. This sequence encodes CSARKGNSNQPQHF.

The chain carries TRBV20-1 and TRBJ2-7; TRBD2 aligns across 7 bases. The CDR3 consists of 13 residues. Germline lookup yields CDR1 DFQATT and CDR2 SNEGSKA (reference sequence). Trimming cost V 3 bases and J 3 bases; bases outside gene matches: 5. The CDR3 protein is CSARGGFGYEQYF. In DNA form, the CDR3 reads TGCAGTGCTAGGGGGGGGTTCGGCTACGAGCAGTACTTC.

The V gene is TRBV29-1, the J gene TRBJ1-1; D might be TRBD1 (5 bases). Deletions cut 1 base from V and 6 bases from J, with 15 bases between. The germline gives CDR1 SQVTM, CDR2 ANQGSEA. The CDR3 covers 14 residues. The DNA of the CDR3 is TGCAGCGTTGAAGGGTTCAGGAGGGGCTCTGAAGCTTTCTTT. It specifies CSVEGFRRGSEAFF.

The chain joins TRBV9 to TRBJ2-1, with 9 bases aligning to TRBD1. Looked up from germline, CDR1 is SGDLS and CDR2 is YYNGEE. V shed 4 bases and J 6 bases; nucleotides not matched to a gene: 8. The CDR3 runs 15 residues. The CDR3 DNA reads TGTGCCAGCAGCATCCCGGGACAGGGAATCAATGAGCAGTTCTTC. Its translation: CASSIPGQGINEQFF.

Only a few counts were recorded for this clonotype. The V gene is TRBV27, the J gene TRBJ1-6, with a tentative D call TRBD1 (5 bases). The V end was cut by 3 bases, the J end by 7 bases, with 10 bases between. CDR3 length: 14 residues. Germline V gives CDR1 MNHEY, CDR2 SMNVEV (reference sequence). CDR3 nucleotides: TGTGCCAGCAGTTTCCGGGGCCGGAATTCACCCCTCCACTTT. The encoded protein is CASSFRGRNSPLHF.

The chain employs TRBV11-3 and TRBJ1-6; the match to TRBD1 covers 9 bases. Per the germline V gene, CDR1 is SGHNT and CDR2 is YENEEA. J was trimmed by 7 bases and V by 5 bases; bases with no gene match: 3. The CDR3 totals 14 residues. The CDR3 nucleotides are TGTGCCAGCAGCCTCGGGACAGGGAATTCACCCCTCCACTTT. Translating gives CASSLGTGNSPLHF. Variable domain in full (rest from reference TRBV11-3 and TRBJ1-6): EAGVVQSPRYKIIEKKQPVAFWCNPISGHNTLYWYLQNLGQGPELLIRYENEEAVDDSQLPKDRFSAERLKGVDSTLKIQPAELGDSAVYLCASSLGTGNSPLHFGNGTRLTVT.

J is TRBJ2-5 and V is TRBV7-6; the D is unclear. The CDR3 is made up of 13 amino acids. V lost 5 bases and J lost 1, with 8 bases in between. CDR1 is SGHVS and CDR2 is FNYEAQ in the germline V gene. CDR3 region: CASSDLVQETQYF. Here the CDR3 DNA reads TGTGCCAGCAGCGACCTAGTCCAAGAGACCCAGTACTTC.

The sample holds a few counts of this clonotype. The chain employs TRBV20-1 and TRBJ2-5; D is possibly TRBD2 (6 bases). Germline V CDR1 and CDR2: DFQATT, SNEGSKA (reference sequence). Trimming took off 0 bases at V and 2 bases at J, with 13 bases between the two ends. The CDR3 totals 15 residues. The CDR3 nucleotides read TGCAGTGCTAGAGATCCTCAGGACTATCAAGAGACCCAGTACTTC. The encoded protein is CSARDPQDYQETQYF.

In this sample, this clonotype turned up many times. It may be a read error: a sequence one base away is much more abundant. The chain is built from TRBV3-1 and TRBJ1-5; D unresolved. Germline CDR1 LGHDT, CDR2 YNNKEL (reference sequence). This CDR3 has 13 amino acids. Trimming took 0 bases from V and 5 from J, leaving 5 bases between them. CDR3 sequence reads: CASSQDLDQPQHF. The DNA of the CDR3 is TGTGCCAGCAGCCAAGATCTGGATCAGCCCCAGCATTTT.

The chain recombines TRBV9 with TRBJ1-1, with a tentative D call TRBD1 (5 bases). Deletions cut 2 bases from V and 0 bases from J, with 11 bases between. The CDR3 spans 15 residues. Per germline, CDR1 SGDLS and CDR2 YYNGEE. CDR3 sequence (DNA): TGTGCCAGCAGCGTGGAGGGGAAGTTGAACACTGAAGCTTTCTTT. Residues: CASSVEGKLNTEAFF. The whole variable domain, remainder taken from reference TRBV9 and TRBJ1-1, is DSGVTQTPKHLITATGQRVTLRCSPRSGDLSVYWYQQSLDQGLQFLIQYYNGEERAKGNILERFSAQQFPDLHSELNLSSLELGDSALYFCASSVEGKLNTEAFFGQGTRLTVV.

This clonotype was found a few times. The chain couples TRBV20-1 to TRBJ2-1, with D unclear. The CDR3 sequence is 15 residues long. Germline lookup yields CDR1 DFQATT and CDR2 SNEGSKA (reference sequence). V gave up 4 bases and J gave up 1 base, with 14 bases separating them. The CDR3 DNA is TGCAGTGCTACCCTCGAAATCAGGTCCTACAATGAGCAGTTCTTC. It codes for CSATLEIRSYNEQFF.

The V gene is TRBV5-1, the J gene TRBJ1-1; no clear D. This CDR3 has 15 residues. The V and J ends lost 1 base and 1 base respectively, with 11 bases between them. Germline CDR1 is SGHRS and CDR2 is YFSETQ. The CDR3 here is CASSLFGDRNTEAFF. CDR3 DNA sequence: TGCGCCAGCAGCTTGTTCGGAGACCGGAACACTGAAGCTTTCTTT.

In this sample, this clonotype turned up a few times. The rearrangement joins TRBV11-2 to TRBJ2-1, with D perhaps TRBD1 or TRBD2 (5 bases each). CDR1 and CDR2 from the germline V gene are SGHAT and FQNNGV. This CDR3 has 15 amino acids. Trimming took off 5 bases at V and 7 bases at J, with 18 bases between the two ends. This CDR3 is CASSISGTPLNEQFF. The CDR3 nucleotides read TGTGCCAGCAGCATATCCGGGACCCCATTGAATGAGCAGTTCTTC.

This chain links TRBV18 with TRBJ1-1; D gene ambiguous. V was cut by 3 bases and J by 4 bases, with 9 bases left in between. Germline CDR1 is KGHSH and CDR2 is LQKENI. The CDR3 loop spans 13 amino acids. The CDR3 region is CASSPPQSTEAFF. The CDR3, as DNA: TGTGCCAGCTCACCCCCACAGTCCACTGAAGCTTTCTTT.

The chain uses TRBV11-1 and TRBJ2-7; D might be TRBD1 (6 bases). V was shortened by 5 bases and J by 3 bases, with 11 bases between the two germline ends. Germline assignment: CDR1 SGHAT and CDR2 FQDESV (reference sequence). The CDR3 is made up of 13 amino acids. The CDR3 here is CASSKQGFYEQYF. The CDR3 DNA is TGTGCCAGCAGCAAGCAGGGGTTCTACGAGCAGTACTTC.

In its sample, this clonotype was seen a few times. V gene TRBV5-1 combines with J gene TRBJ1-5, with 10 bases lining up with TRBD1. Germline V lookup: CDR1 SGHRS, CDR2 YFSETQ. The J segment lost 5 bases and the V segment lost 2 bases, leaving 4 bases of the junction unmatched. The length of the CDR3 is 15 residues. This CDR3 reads CASSFYGTGDQPQHF. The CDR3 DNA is TGCGCCAGCAGCTTTTACGGGACAGGGGATCAGCCCCAGCATTTT. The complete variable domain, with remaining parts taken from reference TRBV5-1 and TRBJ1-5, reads KAGVTQTPRYLIKTRGQQVTLSCSPISGHRSVSWYQQTPGQGLQFLFEYFSETQRNKGNFPGRFSGRQFSNSRSEMNVSTLELGDSALYLCASSFYGTGDQPQHFGDGTRLSIL.

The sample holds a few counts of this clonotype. The CDR3 nucleotides read TGTGCCAGCAGCACCCCGGAACAGAACTATGGCTACACCTTC. It codes for CASSTPEQNYGYTF. The chain joins TRBV7-9 to TRBJ1-2, with D unresolved. V was shortened by 5 bases and J by 2 bases, with 12 bases between the two germline ends. The length of the CDR3 is 14 residues. Germline values: CDR1 SEHNR, CDR2 FQNEAQ (reference sequence). The full variable domain, completed using reference TRBV7-9 and TRBJ1-2, is DTGVSQNPRHKITKRGQNVTFRCDPISEHNRLYWYRQTLGQGPEFLTYFQNEAQLEKSRLLSDRFSAERPKGSFSTLEIQRTEQGDSAMYLCASSTPEQNYGYTFGSGTRLTVV.

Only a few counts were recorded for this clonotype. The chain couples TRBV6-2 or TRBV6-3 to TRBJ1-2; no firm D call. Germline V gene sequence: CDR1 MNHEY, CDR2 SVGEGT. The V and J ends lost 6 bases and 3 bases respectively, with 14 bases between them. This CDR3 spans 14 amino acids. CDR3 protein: CASSIGGYDYGYTF. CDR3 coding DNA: TGTGCCAGCAGCATAGGAGGTTACGACTATGGCTACACCTTC.

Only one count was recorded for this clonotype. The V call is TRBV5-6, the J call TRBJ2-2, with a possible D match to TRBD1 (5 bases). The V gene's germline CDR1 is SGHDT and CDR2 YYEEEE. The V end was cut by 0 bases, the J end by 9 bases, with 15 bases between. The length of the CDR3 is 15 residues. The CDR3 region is CASSLVGVMAWELFF. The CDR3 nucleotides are TGTGCCAGCAGCTTGGTAGGGGTGATGGCCTGGGAGCTGTTTTTT.

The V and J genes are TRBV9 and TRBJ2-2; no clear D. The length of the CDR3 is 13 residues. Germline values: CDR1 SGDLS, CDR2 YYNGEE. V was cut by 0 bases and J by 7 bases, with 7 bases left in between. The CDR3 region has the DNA TGTGCCAGCAGCGTAGTCCGGAGCGGGGAGCTGTTTTTT. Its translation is CASSVVRSGELFF. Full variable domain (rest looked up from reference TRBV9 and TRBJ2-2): DSGVTQTPKHLITATGQRVTLRCSPRSGDLSVYWYQQSLDQGLQFLIQYYNGEERAKGNILERFSAQQFPDLHSELNLSSLELGDSALYFCASSVVRSGELFFGEGSRLTVL.

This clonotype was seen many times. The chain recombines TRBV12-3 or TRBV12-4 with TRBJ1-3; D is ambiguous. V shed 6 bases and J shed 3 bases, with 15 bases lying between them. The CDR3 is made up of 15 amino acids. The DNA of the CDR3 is TGTGCCAGCAGCCAGGACGGGCTCGTTGGAAACACCATATATTTT. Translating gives CASSQDGLVGNTIYF.

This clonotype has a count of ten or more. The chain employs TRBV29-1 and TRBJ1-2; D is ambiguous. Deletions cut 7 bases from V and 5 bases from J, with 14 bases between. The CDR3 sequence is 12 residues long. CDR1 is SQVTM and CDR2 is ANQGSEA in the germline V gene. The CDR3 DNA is TGCAGCGCTCCTGACGGCGAATATGGCTACACCTTC. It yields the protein CSAPDGEYGYTF. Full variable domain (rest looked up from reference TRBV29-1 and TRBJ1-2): SAVISQKPSRDICQRGTSLTIQCQVDSQVTMMFWYRQQPGQSLTLIATANQGSEATYESGFVIDKFPISRPNLTFSTLTVSNMSPEDSSIYLCSAPDGEYGYTFGSGTRLTVV.

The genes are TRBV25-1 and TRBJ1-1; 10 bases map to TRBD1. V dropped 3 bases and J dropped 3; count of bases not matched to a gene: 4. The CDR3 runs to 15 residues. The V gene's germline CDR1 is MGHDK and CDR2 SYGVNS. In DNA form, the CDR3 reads TGTGCCAGCAGTGACCCCGGGACAGGGGACACTGAAGCTTTCTTT. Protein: CASSDPGTGDTEAFF.